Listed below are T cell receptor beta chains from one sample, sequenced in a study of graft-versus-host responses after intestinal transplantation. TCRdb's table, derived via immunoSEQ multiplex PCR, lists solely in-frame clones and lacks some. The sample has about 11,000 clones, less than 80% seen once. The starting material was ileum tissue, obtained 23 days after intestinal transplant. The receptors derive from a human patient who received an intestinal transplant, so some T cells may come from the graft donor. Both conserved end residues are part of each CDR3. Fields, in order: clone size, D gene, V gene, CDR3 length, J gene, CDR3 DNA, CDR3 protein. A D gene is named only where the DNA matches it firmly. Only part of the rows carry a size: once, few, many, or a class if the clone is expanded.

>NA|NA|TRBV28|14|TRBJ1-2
TGTGCCAGCAGTCCCGGACTGTCTCACTATGGCTACACCTTC
CASSPGLSHYGYTF
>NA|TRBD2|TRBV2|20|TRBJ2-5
TGTGCCAGCAGCTTGGAAAGGACTAGCGGGACTTCTTACACCCAAGAGACCCAGTACTTC
CASSLERTSGTSYTQETQYF
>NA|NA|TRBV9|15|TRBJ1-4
TGTGCCAGCAGCGTAGCTACAGGCAGAAATGAAAAACTGTTTTTT
CASSVATGRNEKLFF
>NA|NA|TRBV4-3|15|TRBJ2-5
TGCGCCAGCAGCCAAGAGGGTCCCCGGGGGGAGACCCAGTACTTC
CASSQEGPRGETQYF
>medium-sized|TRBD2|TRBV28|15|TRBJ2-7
TGTGCCAGCAGCTCGGGACTAGCGGGAGGCTACGAGCAGTACTTC
CASSSGLAGGYEQYF
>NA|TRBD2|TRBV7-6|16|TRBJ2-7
TGTGCCAGCAGTTCGGGGGGGCGGGATGTGTACTACGAGCAGTACTTC
CASSSGGRDVYYEQYF
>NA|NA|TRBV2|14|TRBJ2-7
TGTGCCAGCGTCGATCCGGGGTCGAGGTACGAGCAGTACTTC
CASVDPGSRYEQYF
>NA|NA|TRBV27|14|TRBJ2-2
TGTGCCAGCAGTTGGGGTGGAAACACCGGGGAGCTGTTTTTT
CASSWGGNTGELFF
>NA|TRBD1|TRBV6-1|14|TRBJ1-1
TGTGCCAGCATGGACAGGGAGATGATCTCTGAAGCTTTCTTT
CASMDREMISEAFF
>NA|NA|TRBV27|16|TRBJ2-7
TGTGCCAGCAGTCCGATTACGGGACGGTTTTTTTACGAGCAGTACTTC
CASSPITGRFFYEQYF
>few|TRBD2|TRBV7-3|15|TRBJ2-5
TGTGCCAGCAGCTCCCTGGGTCTAGCGGGAGAGACCCAGTACTTC
CASSSLGLAGETQYF
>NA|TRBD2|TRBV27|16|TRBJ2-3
TGTGCCAGCAGTTTACGTCGTCGGCGGGAGGCAGATACGCAGTATTTT
CASSLRRRREADTQYF
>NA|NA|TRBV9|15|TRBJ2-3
TGTGCCAGCAGCGAATATGGGCGCGTCACAGATACGCAGTATTTT
CASSEYGRVTDTQYF
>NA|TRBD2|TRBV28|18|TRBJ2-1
TGTGCCAGCAGTTTCCTGCTAGCGGGTTTTAGCTCCTACAATGAGCAGTTCTTC
CASSFLLAGFSSYNEQFF
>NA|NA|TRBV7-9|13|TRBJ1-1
TGTGCCAGCAGCTTAGTCACGAACACTGAAGCTTTCTTT
CASSLVTNTEAFF
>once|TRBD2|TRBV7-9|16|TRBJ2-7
TGTGCCAGCAGCCCCATTAGAGCGGGAGGCTCCTACGAGCAGTACTTC
CASSPIRAGGSYEQYF
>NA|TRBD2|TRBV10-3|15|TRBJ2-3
TGTGCCATCAGCGACCGACTAGCGGGAGAGGATACGCAGTATTTT
CAISDRLAGEDTQYF
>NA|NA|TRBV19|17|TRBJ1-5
TGTGCCAGTAGTATTGGGCGGACACCTGTGGTCGATCAGCCCCAGCATTTT
CASSIGRTPVVDQPQHF
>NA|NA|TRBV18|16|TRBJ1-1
TGTGCCAGCTCACTGATGGGGGCAGGGAGGGGCACTGAAGCTTTCTTT
CASSLMGAGRGTEAFF
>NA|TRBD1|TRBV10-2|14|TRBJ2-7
TGCGCCAGCAGTGAAGGACAGGGCCTCTACGAGCAGTACTTC
CASSEGQGLYEQYF
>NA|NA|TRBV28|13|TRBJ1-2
TGTGCCAGCAGCCTGGGGGGGGACTATGGCTACACCTTC
CASSLGGDYGYTF
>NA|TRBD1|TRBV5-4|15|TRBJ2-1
TGTGCCAGCAGCTCACAGGGGGCTGGGCACAATGAGCAGTTCTTC
CASSSQGAGHNEQFF
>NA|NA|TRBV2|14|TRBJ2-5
TGTGCCAGCAGTGAAAGGGTGGGGAGGGAGACCCAGTACTTC
CASSERVGRETQYF
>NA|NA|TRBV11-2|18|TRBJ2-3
TGTGCCAGCAGCTTAAGCTCATATGCGCTTCTCCACACAGATACGCAGTATTTT
CASSLSSYALLHTDTQYF
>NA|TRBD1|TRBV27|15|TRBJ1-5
TGTGCCAGCAGTTCGAGGACAGGGGGCAATCAGCCCCAGCATTTT
CASSSRTGGNQPQHF
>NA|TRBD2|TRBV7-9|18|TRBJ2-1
TGTGCCAGCAGCTTCAAGCTGGCGGGGGGCCTCCCGGTCAATGAGCAGTTCTTC
CASSFKLAGGLPVNEQFF
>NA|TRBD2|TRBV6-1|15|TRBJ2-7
TGTGCCAGCAGTGACAGGACTAGCGGTGTATACGAGCAGTACTTC
CASSDRTSGVYEQYF
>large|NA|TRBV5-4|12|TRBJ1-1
TGTGCCAGCAGCGGGGGACAAGATAAAGCTTTCTTT
CASSGGQDKAFF
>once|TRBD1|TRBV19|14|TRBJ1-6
TGTGCCAGTAACGCCGGACAGGGAAAAGCACCCCTCCACTTT
CASNAGQGKAPLHF
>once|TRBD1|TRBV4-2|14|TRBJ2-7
TGTGCCAGCAGCCTGGGACAGGGCACCTACGAGCAGTACTTC
CASSLGQGTYEQYF
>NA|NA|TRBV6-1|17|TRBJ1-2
TGTGCCAGCAGTGACAGGTTGGAGAGAGCGGGGGTCGATGGCTACACCTTC
CASSDRLERAGVDGYTF
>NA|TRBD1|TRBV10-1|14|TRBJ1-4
TGCGCCAGCAGTGGCACGACAGGGGAGGAAAAACTGTTTTTT
CASSGTTGEEKLFF
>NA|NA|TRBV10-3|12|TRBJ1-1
TGTGCCATCAGTGAGGGGGAGCCTGAAGCTTTCTTT
CAISEGEPEAFF
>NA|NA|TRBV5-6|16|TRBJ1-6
TGTGCCAGCAGCTACCTAAGAAGCTCCTATAATTCACCCCTCCACTTT
CASSYLRSSYNSPLHF
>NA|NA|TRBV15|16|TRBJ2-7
TGTGCCACCAGCAGAGCCCCCGGGACCCCTCCCTACGAGCAGTACTTC
CATSRAPGTPPYEQYF
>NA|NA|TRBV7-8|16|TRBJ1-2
TGTGCCAGCAGCCGACTTCAGGGATTTTTTCCCTATGGCTACACCTTC
CASSRLQGFFPYGYTF
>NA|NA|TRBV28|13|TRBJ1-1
TGTGCCAGCAGTTTTTTGGGGGCGTACGAAGCTTTCTTT
CASSFLGAYEAFF
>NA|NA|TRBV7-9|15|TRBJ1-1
TGTGCCAGCAGCTTAGACTCGCCAGGGACCTTGCAGGCTTTCTTT
CASSLDSPGTLQAFF
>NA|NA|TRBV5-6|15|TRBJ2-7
TGTGCCAGCAGCCCTTTTGTGGAAGAGGACTACGAGCAGTACTTC
CASSPFVEEDYEQYF
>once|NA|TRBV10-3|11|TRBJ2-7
TGTGCCATCAGTGACGGCACCGAGCAGTACTTC
CAISDGTEQYF
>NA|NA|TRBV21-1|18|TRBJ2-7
TGTGCCAGCAGCAAAAGGGGGCATCGGGCCGGGAGCTCCTACGAGCAGTACTTC
CASSKRGHRAGSSYEQYF
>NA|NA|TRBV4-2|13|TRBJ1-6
TGTGCCAGCAGCCCTACTCCAAATTCACCCCTCCACTTT
CASSPTPNSPLHF
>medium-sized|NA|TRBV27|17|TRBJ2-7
TGTGCCAGCAGTTTTGAATTATGGACTCCCATTACTAAGGATCGGTACTTC
CASSFELWTPITKDRYF
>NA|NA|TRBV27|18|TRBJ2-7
TGTGCCAGCAGTTTAGTAATTGGGAGTGGCGGGAAGTCCTACGAGCAGTACTTC
CASSLVIGSGGKSYEQYF
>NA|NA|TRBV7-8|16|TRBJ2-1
TGTGCCAGCTCCTCACACAGGGTTGTTATGAACAATGAGCAGTTCTTC
CASSSHRVVMNNEQFF
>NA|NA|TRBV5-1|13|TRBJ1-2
TGCGCCAGCAGCAGGGACTCCAATTTTGGCTACACCTTC
CASSRDSNFGYTF
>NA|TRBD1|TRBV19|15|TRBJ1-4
TGTGCCAGTAGTCGGGACAGGGTGGTAGGTGAAAAACTGTTTTTT
CASSRDRVVGEKLFF
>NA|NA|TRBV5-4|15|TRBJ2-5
TGTGCCAGCAGCCCGTCGCCGACGTACGGGGAGACCCAGTACTTC
CASSPSPTYGETQYF
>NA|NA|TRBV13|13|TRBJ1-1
TGTGCCAGCAGCCCCAGCATGAACACTGAAGCTTTCTTT
CASSPSMNTEAFF
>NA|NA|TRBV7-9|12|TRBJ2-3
TGTGCCAGCAGCTTAGTGGGCAGAACGCAGTATTTT
CASSLVGRTQYF
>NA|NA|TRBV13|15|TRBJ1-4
TGTGCCAGCAGCCGCCTTGGGGGGGGTAATGAAAAACTGTTTTTT
CASSRLGGGNEKLFF
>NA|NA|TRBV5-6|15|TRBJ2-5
TGTGCCAGCAGCTTTTGGGATACTAGGTTAGAGACCCAGTACTTC
CASSFWDTRLETQYF
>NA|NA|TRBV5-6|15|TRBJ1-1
TGTGCCAGCAGCCGCGTATCGGGATTGAACACTGAAGCTTTCTTT
CASSRVSGLNTEAFF
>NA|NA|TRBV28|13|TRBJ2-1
TGTGCCAGCACCAGGACCACCTACAATGAGCAGTTCTTC
CASTRTTYNEQFF
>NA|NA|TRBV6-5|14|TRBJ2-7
TGTGCCAGCAGTTACGGTGCAGGGACCGACGAGCAGTACTTC
CASSYGAGTDEQYF
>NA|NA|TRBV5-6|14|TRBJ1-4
TGTGCCAGCAGCCAGGGATATACTAATGAAAAACTGTTTTTT
CASSQGYTNEKLFF
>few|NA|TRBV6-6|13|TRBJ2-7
TGTGCCAGCAGCCACGGGCCATACTACGAGCAGTACTTC
CASSHGPYYEQYF